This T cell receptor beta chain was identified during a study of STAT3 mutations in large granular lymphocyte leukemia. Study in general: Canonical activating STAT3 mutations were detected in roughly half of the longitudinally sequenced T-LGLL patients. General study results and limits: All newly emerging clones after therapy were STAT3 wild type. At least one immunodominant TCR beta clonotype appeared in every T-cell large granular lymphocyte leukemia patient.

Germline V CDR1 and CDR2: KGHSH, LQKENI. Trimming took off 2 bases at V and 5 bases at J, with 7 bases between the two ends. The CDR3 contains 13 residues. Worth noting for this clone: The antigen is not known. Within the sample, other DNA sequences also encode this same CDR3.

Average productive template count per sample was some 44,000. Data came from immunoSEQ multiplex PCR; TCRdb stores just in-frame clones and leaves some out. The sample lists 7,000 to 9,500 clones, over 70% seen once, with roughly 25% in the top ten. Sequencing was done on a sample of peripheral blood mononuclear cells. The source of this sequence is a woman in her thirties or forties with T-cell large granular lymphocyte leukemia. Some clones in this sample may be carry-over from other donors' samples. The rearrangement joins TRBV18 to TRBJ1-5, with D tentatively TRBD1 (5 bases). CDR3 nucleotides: TGTGCCAGCTCACCAGGCAGGGATCAGCCCCAGCATTTT. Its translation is CASSPGRDQPQHF.